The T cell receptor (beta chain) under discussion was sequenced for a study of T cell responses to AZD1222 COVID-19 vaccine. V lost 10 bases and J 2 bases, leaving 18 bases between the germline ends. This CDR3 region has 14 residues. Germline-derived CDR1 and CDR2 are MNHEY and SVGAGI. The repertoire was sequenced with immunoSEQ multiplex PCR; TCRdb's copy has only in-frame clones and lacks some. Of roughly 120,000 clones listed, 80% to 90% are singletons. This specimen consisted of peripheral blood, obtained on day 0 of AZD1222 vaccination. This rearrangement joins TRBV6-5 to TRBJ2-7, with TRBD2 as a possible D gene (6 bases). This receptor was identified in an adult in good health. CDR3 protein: CAMDAAGRPYEQYF. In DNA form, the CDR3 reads TGTGCCATGGACGCGGCGGGGCGCCCCTACGAGCAGTACTTC.